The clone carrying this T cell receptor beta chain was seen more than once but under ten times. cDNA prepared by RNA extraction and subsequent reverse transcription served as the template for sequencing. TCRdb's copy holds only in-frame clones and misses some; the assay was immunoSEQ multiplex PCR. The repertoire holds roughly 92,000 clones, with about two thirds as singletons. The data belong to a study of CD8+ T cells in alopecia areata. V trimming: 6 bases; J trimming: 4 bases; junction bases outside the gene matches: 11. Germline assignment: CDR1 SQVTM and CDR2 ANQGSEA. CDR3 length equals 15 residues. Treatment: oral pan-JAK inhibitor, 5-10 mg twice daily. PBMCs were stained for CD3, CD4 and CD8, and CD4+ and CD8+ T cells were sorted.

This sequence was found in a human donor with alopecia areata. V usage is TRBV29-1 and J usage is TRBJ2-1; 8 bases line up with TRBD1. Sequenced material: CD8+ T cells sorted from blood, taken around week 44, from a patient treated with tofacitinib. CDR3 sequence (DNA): TGCAGCGTCGAACTACGGGGACAGGAGTACAATGAGCAGTTCTTC. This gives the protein CSVELRGQEYNEQFF.